Listed here are 19 T cell receptor beta chains from one sample, sequenced in a study of T cells in Graves' hyperthyroidism and ophthalmopathy. Amplification yielded TCR beta CDR3 regions, with RNA transcripts as the source. The HTBI primer set served for first-round RT-PCR of the TCR CDR3. TCRdb passed the multiplex PCR reads through MiXCR, listing each CDR3 protein once. The sample includes some 700,000 distinct CDR3 sequences, around 16% of them seen just once. The sequenced material came from blood. The origin of the receptors is a man over 45 with Graves' hyperthyroidism.

The chain uses TRBV10-3 and TRBJ1-2; the D gene is possibly TRBD1 (5 bases). From germline, CDR1 is ENHRY and CDR2 SYGVKD. This CDR3 has 15 residues. V was trimmed by 4 bases and J by 6 bases, leaving 18 bases between them. As DNA, the CDR3 is TGTGCCATCAGTGCCAACCGGGACGCATTCGATGGCTACACCTTC. Translating gives CAISANRDAFDGYTF.

The rearrangement links TRBV28 to TRBJ1-3; 10 nucleotides agree with TRBD1. In germline, CDR1 is MDHEN, CDR2 SYDVKM. Trimming cost V 4 bases and J 4 bases; bases outside gene matches: 7. The CDR3 totals 16 residues. The CDR3 region has the DNA TGTGCCAGCAGTTCCGCGGACAGGGGGGGAGGAAACACCATATATTTT. This gives the protein CASSSADRGGGNTIYF. Combining the CDR3 with reference TRBV28 and TRBJ1-3 gives the whole variable domain DVKVTQSSRYLVKRTGEKVFLECVQDMDHENMFWYRQDPGLGLRLIYFSYDVKMKEKGDIPEGYSVSREKKERFSLILESASTNQTSMYLCASSSADRGGGNTIYFGEGSWLTVV.

A remark on this clonotype: With a much larger clone just one base away, this may be a read error. J is TRBJ2-7 and V is TRBV28; D might be TRBD1 (6 bases). This CDR3 spans 15 amino acids. Germline V lookup: CDR1 MDHEN, CDR2 SYDVKM. Trimming shortened V by 8 bases and J by 1 base, and 18 bases separated the two germline ends. The CDR3 nucleotides are TGTGCCAGCGGTATCATAACACAGGGTTCCTACGAGCAGTACTTC. Its protein product is CASGIITQGSYEQYF.

This clonotype was seen at least ten times. The chain combines TRBV24-1 with TRBJ2-1; TRBD1 agrees at 9 bases. The CDR3 sequence is 16 residues long. Trimming at V came to 3 bases and at J to 3 bases, leaving 5 bases not matched to a gene. Germline-derived CDR1 and CDR2 are KGHDR and SFDVKD. Here the CDR3 reads CATSDLRQGGYNEQFF. The CDR3 nucleotides read TGTGCCACCAGTGATCTTCGACAGGGGGGCTACAATGAGCAGTTCTTC.

V and J are TRBV27 and TRBJ2-7; no definite D call. CDR3 length equals 13 residues. V dropped 8 bases and J dropped 6 bases, with 17 bases sitting between them. The germline CDR1 and CDR2 sequences are MNHEY and SMNVEV (reference sequence). The CDR3 nucleotides read TGTGCCAGCGCTTGGGCTCAAATGGGCGAGCAGTACTTC. Protein sequence: CASAWAQMGEQYF.

The table lists this clonotype with many counts. J is TRBJ2-7 and V is TRBV11-2; 7 bases align to TRBD2. The CDR3 has 15 amino acids. J was trimmed by 4 bases and V by 5 bases; bases with no gene match: 11. Germline CDR1 and CDR2: SGHAT and FQNNGV. DNA for the CDR3: TGTGCCAGCAGCCTACGGCGGGGGACTATTTACGAGCAGTACTTC. This sequence encodes CASSLRRGTIYEQYF.

The rearrangement uses TRBV29-1 and TRBJ2-1; TRBD2 matches 13 bases. Germline V CDR1 and CDR2: SQVTM, ANQGSEA. J was trimmed by 4 bases and V by 6 bases; bases with no gene match: 9. CDR3 length: 16 residues. In DNA, the CDR3 is TGCAGCGTGACTGGGACTAGCGGGGTCCCGTACAATGAGCAGTTCTTC. This encodes CSVTGTSGVPYNEQFF.

This clonotype appeared many times. This chain joins TRBV7-2 and TRBJ1-4, with D perhaps TRBD1 (6 bases). Germline V gene sequence: CDR1 SGHTA, CDR2 FQGNSA. This CDR3 is built from 16 residues. Trimming cost V 5 bases and J 4 bases, with 17 bases left between them. The CDR3 coding sequence is TGTGCCAGCAGCCAGGACGGGGGGCCCTTTAATGAAAAACTGTTTTTT. Its translation is CASSQDGGPFNEKLFF.

This clonotype was found a few times. The chain employs TRBV6-4 and TRBJ1-2; 10 positions agree with TRBD1. Trimming removed 8 bases from V and 8 bases from J; junction bases left unmatched: 11. CDR3 length: 14 residues. Germline V gives CDR1 MRHNA, CDR2 SNTAGT. The CDR3, as DNA: TGTGCCAGCGGGAGACAGGGGGCGAGGAAAGGCTACACCTTC. Protein product: CASGRQGARKGYTF.

This clonotype was counted only a few times. The V and J genes are TRBV27 and TRBJ2-1; no definite D call. Germline CDR1 reads MNHEY; CDR2 reads SMNVEV (reference sequence). V lost 2 bases and J lost 4, with 9 bases in between. CDR3 length: 14 amino acids. In DNA, the CDR3 is TGTGCCAGCAGTTTAGGAACCCCTTACAATGAGCAGTTCTTC. Protein product: CASSLGTPYNEQFF.

At least ten counts were recorded for this clonotype. V is TRBV2 and J is TRBJ2-4; 10 bases match TRBD2. The ends lost 3 bases at V and 0 bases at J; junction bases unmatched: 8. CDR1 is SNHLY and CDR2 is FYNNEI in the germline V gene. CDR3 length: 18 amino acids. CDR3 loop: CASSDIELAGLAKNIQYF. The CDR3, as DNA: TGTGCCAGCAGTGACATAGAACTAGCGGGGTTAGCCAAAAACATTCAGTACTTC.

This clonotype was observed a handful of times. The chain has TRBV29-1 and TRBJ1-4; TRBD1 matches 10 bases. CDR3 size: 14 residues. With 4 bases clipped from V and 8 bases from J, the junction kept 7 bases outside the gene matches. Germline-derived CDR1 and CDR2 are SQVTM and ANQGSEA. CDR3 protein: CSVAKTGGEEKLFF. CDR3 DNA sequence: TGCAGCGTTGCTAAGACAGGGGGCGAGGAAAAACTGTTTTTT.

This clonotype has ten or more counts. J is TRBJ2-1 and V is TRBV30; D unclear. V lost 0 bases to trimming and J lost 7 bases, with 10 bases between them. This CDR3 has 13 amino acids. Germline V gene sequence: CDR1 GTSNPN, CDR2 SVGIG (reference sequence). This chain's CDR3 is CAWSVRRVNEQFF. In DNA, the CDR3 is TGTGCCTGGAGTGTCCGCCGGGTGAATGAGCAGTTCTTC.

Worth noting for this clonotype: A much larger clone lies one base from this, so it may be a read error. V is TRBV11-2 and J is TRBJ1-2, with 7 positions matching TRBD1. Germline CDR1 SGHAT, CDR2 FQNNGV. CDR3 size: 18 residues. The CDR3 here is CASSLIFSRGISNYGHTF. The CDR3 DNA sequence: TGTGCCAGCAGCTTAATATTCTCCAGGGGGATCTCTAACTATGGCCACACCTTC.

J is TRBJ2-5 and V is TRBV7-9; 9 nucleotides agree with TRBD2. CDR1 and CDR2 from the germline V gene are SEHNR and FQNEAQ (reference sequence). This CDR3 region has 14 residues. Trimming cost V 5 bases and J 7 bases; bases outside gene matches: 8. CDR3 protein: CASSASGTGGTQYF. As DNA, the CDR3 is TGTGCCAGCAGCGCTAGCGGGACTGGGGGGACCCAGTACTTC.

The table lists this clonotype with a few counts. The V gene is TRBV6-5, the J gene TRBJ2-6; either TRBD1 or TRBD2 may supply D (5 bases each). Germline values: CDR1 MNHEY, CDR2 SVGAGI. This CDR3 comprises 18 residues. Trimming removed 4 bases at V and 2 bases at J, with 18 bases between. The CDR3 sequence: CASSWRVGVLAGANVLTF. CDR3 DNA sequence: TGTGCCAGCAGTTGGCGAGTGGGGGTGCTAGCTGGGGCCAACGTCCTGACTTTC.

Note on this clonotype: A much larger clone lies a single base off, so this may be a read error. This rearrangement joins TRBV20-1 to TRBJ2-6; 8 bases agree with TRBD1. Germline V CDR1 and CDR2: DFQATT, SNEGSKA (reference sequence). This CDR3 comprises 15 residues. In DNA, the CDR3 is TGCAGTGCAGAGGACAGGGCGCGAGGGGCCATCGTCCTGACTTTC. This sequence encodes CSAEDRARGAIVLTF.

This clonotype has a handful of counts. This rearrangement joins TRBV5-1 to TRBJ2-3; 10 bases are shared with TRBD1. The V segment lost 4 bases and the J segment 0 bases; nucleotides outside the gene matches: 5. CDR3 length: 16 amino acids. CDR1 is SGHRS and CDR2 is YFSETQ in the germline V gene. CDR3 protein: CASSADRGRSTDTQYF. The CDR3 DNA follows: TGCGCCAGCAGCGCGGACAGGGGGAGAAGCACAGATACGCAGTATTTT.

This clonotype was recorded many times. V and J are TRBV11-2 and TRBJ2-5; D is perhaps TRBD1 (6 bases). Trimming took 4 bases from V and 1 from J, leaving 25 bases between them. CDR1 and CDR2 from the germline V gene are SGHAT and FQNNGV. The CDR3 has 19 residues. The CDR3 nucleotides read TGTGCCAGCAGCTCAAGTACAGGGAGAGGGTCTAATTCCCAAGAGACCCAGTACTTC. Translation gives CASSSSTGRGSNSQETQYF.